This entry features one T cell receptor beta chain sequence. The antigen remains undetermined. This sample is drawn from a study of beta chain features in type 1 diabetes. Points from the study as a whole: These data did not resolve whether HLA type affects TCRB rearrangement. Shorter TCRB CDR3s, moderately but significantly so, were found in Type 1 diabetes patients in all four CD4+ subsets. Patients showed naive, central memory and Treg TCRB repertoires that appeared more similar than those of healthy donors.

Germline CDR1 DFQATT, CDR2 SNEGSKA (reference sequence). V was cut by 5 bases and J by 4 bases, with 6 bases left in between. There are 11 residues in the CDR3. One heparinised blood draw, averaging roughly 0.12 L, came from each donor. Each population that was sorted was more than 98% pure. Isolated RNA was reverse transcribed in full, so expressed TCRB transcripts were sequenced. The method was immunoSEQ multiplex PCR; TCRdb's version includes in-frame clones alone and lacks a portion of them. The table records 680,000 or so clones, about an eighth of them present only once. The sequencing sample was made of naive CD4+ T cells from blood. The receptor was derived from a young man with type 1 diabetes. This rearrangement joins TRBV20-1 to TRBJ1-3; D ambiguous. The CDR3 DNA sequence: TGCAGTGCTCCTTTCGGAAACACCATATATTTT. Encoded protein: CSAPFGNTIYF.